The next 21 T cell receptor beta chains were all read from a single sample in a study of post-analysis software for immune sequencing data. Study results and caveats: Among 5 or 6 TRBV segments more frequent in patients than controls were TRBV5-6, TRBV5-1 and TRBV20-1.

The antigens for these receptors are not known. Unique-molecular-identifier-tagged TCR beta cDNA libraries were used. TCRdb reprocessed the PCR reads with MiXCR, giving one entry per CDR3 protein. Among hundreds of thousands of distinct CDR3 sequences listed, about 60% were seen once. Material for sequencing was blood. These TCRs come from a girl under 10 years old with multiple sclerosis.

This clonotype was observed a handful of times. CDR3 sequence (DNA): TGTGCCAGCAGTTTAGACGGGGGCCCCTACTCCTATGGCTACACCTTC. As protein: CASSLDGGPYSYGYTF. V and J are TRBV12-3 or TRBV12-4 and TRBJ1-2, with TRBD1 as a possible D gene (6 bases). CDR3 length: 16 amino acids. Trimming stripped 1 base from V and 4 bases from J, with 16 bases between.

This clonotype appeared a single time. J is TRBJ1-1 and V is TRBV4-3; 9 bases are a match to TRBD1. CDR1 and CDR2 (germline): LGHNA, YSLEER. The CDR3 spans 16 residues. V was clipped by 2 bases and J by 1 base; unmatched bases: 5. The CDR3, as DNA: TGCGCCAGCAGCCAACAAACGACAGGGGGGAACACTGAAGCTTTCTTT. Translation: CASSQQTTGGNTEAFF.

V usage is TRBV6-1 and J usage is TRBJ2-5; TRBD2 aligns across 10 bases. The CDR3 is 15 residues long. Trimming took 9 bases from V and 7 from J; bases not matched to a gene: 14. Germline V CDR1 and CDR2: MNHNS, SASEGT. The CDR3 DNA sequence: TGTGCCAGGGGGGAAAAGCGGGGGGGCCTTGGGACCCAGTACTTC. The encoded protein is CARGEKRGGLGTQYF.

This clonotype has a handful of counts. This chain uses TRBV12-3 or TRBV12-4 with TRBJ2-3; D possibly corresponds to TRBD1 (5 bases). CDR3 length: 15 amino acids. V was trimmed by 0 bases and J by 0 bases, leaving 7 bases between them. CDR3 sequence reads: CASSLAQASTDTQYF. In DNA form, the CDR3 reads TGTGCCAGCAGTTTAGCACAGGCAAGCACAGATACGCAGTATTTT.

In this sample, this clonotype turned up once. The CDR3 sequence: CASSGTYTEAFF. The DNA for the CDR3 is TGTGCCAGCAGCGGCACCTACACTGAAGCTTTCTTT. The chain is built from TRBV2 and TRBJ1-1, with unresolved D. The CDR3 is 12 amino acids. V lost 6 bases, J lost 3 bases, and 8 bases lay in between. Germline CDR1 is SNHLY and CDR2 is FYNNEI.

CDR3 loop: CSASQRGVGTDTQYF. The CDR3 nucleotides read TGCAGTGCTAGTCAGCGGGGGGTCGGCACAGATACGCAGTATTTT. The rearrangement links TRBV20-1 to TRBJ2-3, with TRBD2 identical over 9 bases. The CDR3 covers 15 residues. J gave up 1 base and V 3 bases, and 5 bases lay outside the gene matches. The germline gives CDR1 DFQATT, CDR2 SNEGSKA (reference sequence).

The V call is TRBV7-3, the J call TRBJ2-2; D unclear. V shed 0 bases and J shed 5 bases, with 7 bases lying between them. The CDR3 contains 14 residues. Germline-derived CDR1 and CDR2 are SGHTA and FQGTGA. In nucleotides, the CDR3 is TGTGCCAGCAGCTTAACAGGGCGGACCGGGGAGCTGTTTTTT. Amino acid sequence: CASSLTGRTGELFF. Supplemented by reference TRBV7-3 and TRBJ2-2, the full variable domain reads GAGVSQTPSNKVTEKGKYVELRCDPISGHTALYWYRQSLGQGPEFLIYFQGTGAADDSGLPNDRFFAVRPEGSVSTLKIQRTERGDSAVYLCASSLTGRTGELFFGEGSRLTVL.

This clonotype was picked up one time. The DNA for the CDR3 is TGTGCCAGCAGTAAAGGACAGGGCAGGGAGCAGTACTTC. This gives the protein CASSKGQGREQYF. The rearrangement links TRBV12-3 or TRBV12-4 to TRBJ2-4; 8 bases agree with TRBD1. V shed 5 bases, J shed 13 bases, and the junction held 10 bases outside the gene matches. There are 13 residues in the CDR3.

This clonotype has only one observation. This rearrangement joins TRBV4-1 to TRBJ1-1; no firm D call. Germline CDR1 and CDR2: MGHRA and YSYEKL. The V gene lost 2 bases and the J gene lost 1 base, with 11 bases spanning the gap. This CDR3 contains 15 residues. This CDR3 is CASSQLGEQNTEAFF. In DNA, the CDR3 is TGCGCCAGCAGCCAACTCGGGGAGCAGAACACTGAAGCTTTCTTT.

The chain is built from TRBV12-3 or TRBV12-4 and TRBJ1-2, with 7 bases fitting TRBD1. V shed 6 bases, J shed 8 bases, and the junction held 15 bases outside the gene matches. The CDR3 has 15 residues. The chain's CDR3 is CASRGVETGSFGYTF. CDR3 in DNA: TGTGCCAGCAGGGGGGTGGAGACAGGGTCTTTCGGCTACACCTTC.

This clonotype was recorded only once. The V gene is TRBV24-1, the J gene TRBJ1-1; the D gene is possibly TRBD1 (5 bases). Germline V gene data show CDR1 as KGHDR and CDR2 as SFDVKD. The V gene lost 5 bases and the J gene lost 1 base, with 13 bases spanning the gap. This CDR3 contains 15 residues. CDR3 region: CATSAAGHTNTEAFF. The CDR3, as DNA: TGTGCCACCAGTGCCGCCGGACATACGAACACTGAAGCTTTCTTT.

This clonotype was counted between two and nine times. The chain couples TRBV11-2 to TRBJ2-5; no definite D call. Germline loops: CDR1 SGHAT, CDR2 FQNNGV. V dropped 10 bases and J dropped 7 bases, with 19 bases sitting between them. CDR3 length equals 13 residues. This CDR3 reads CATSRVTARTQYF. For the CDR3, the DNA is TGTGCCACCTCACGTGTCACTGCCAGGACCCAGTACTTC.

This chain links TRBV15 with TRBJ2-3; no reliable D call. The CDR3 runs 15 residues. Germline assignment: CDR1 LNHNV and CDR2 YYDKDF (reference sequence). Trimming cost V 0 bases and J 2 bases, with 9 bases left between them. The CDR3 here is CATSRDPSPTDTQYF. CDR3 sequence (DNA): TGTGCCACCAGCAGAGATCCCAGCCCCACAGATACGCAGTATTTT.

V usage is TRBV10-1 and J usage is TRBJ2-1; D not resolved. The CDR3 length is 15 residues. Germline V gives CDR1 WNHNN, CDR2 SYGVQD (reference sequence). V gave up 3 bases and J gave up 2 bases, with 11 bases separating them. The CDR3 sequence is CASSDPRSPYNEQFF. For the CDR3, the DNA is TGCGCCAGCAGTGACCCCCGGAGCCCCTACAATGAGCAGTTCTTC.

At least ten counts were recorded for this clonotype. The V gene is TRBV6-6, the J gene TRBJ2-7; 9 bases agree with TRBD2. J was trimmed by 4 bases and V by 0 bases; bases with no gene match: 4. Germline CDR1 MNHNY, CDR2 SVGAGI (reference sequence). This CDR3 has 15 amino acids. CDR3 protein: CASSYSEREVYEQYF. Written as DNA, the CDR3 is TGTGCCAGCAGTTACTCCGAGCGGGAGGTGTACGAGCAGTACTTC.

The chain employs TRBV3-1 and TRBJ2-7, with 9 bases lining up with TRBD2. Trimming removed 4 bases from V and 2 bases from J; junction bases left unmatched: 6. The germline CDR1 and CDR2 sequences are LGHDT and YNNKEL (reference sequence). This CDR3 has 15 residues. The CDR3 here is CASSPTSGEPYEQYF. The CDR3 bases are TGTGCCAGCAGCCCGACTAGCGGAGAACCCTACGAGCAGTACTTC.

The chain uses TRBV4-1 and TRBJ2-5; weak D call: TRBD2 (6 bases). V lost 4 bases and J lost 2, with 17 bases in between. The CDR3 spans 16 residues. From germline, CDR1 is MGHRA and CDR2 YSYEKL. CDR3 coding DNA: TGCGCCAGCAGCCTCCCCTGGAGGGGACGGCAAGAGACCCAGTACTTC. Translation: CASSLPWRGRQETQYF.

This rearrangement joins TRBV27 to TRBJ2-5; TRBD2 matches at 13 bases. From germline, CDR1 is MNHEY and CDR2 SMNVEV (reference sequence). This CDR3 is built from 17 residues. The V and J ends lost 5 bases and 5 bases, in that order; junction bases with no gene match: 11. The CDR3 DNA sequence: TGTGCCAGCAGTCCTTCCCGGACTAGCGGGAGTTGGGAGACCCAGTACTTC. Residues: CASSPSRTSGSWETQYF.

On this clonotype: Sequence at one end of the junction differs from germline and may be a read error. The rearrangement joins TRBV20-1 to TRBJ2-6; 12 nucleotides match TRBD2. This CDR3 has 18 residues. CDR1 and CDR2 from the germline V gene are DFQATT and SNEGSKA (reference sequence). CDR3 DNA sequence: TGCAGCGCTAGACCCCGACTAGCGGGAGTCTCTGGGGCCAACGTCCTGACTTTC. Translating gives CSARPRLAGVSGANVLTF.

As to this clonotype: Mismatch with germline at one junction end may stem from a read error. The chain is built from TRBV12-3 or TRBV12-4 and TRBJ2-3, with D perhaps being TRBD1 or TRBD2 (5 bases each). This CDR3 comprises 17 residues. The CDR3 DNA follows: TGTGCCGGCAGGCAGGGAGTGCCATACCTGTCCACAGATACGCAGTATTTT. Amino acids: CAGRQGVPYLSTDTQYF.

The genes are TRBV6-5 and TRBJ1-1; D is possibly TRBD1 (6 bases). The CDR3 loop spans 11 amino acids. The germline CDR1 and CDR2 sequences are MNHEY and SVGAGI. V was shortened by 6 bases and J by 8 bases, with 10 bases between the two germline ends. CDR3 nucleotides: TGTGCCAGCAGCCGAGACAGGGAAGCTTTCTTT. Protein: CASSRDREAFF.